A single sample gave rise to the 23 T cell receptor beta chains below, sequenced in a study of cytomegalovirus exposure and HLA in healthy donors. 60 Vbeta and 13 Jbeta primers were used in PCR. The data were produced by immunoSEQ multiplex PCR, yet TCRdb's version contains in-frame clones alone and is incomplete. The sample holds some 140,000 clones, 77% seen once. The sequencing input was PBMCs. The receptors originated from a woman aged 60-70 years in good health and CMV-seronegative.

This clone showed up just once. The rearrangement uses TRBV15 and TRBJ2-6; possible D gene TRBD1, 7 bases. Germline loops: CDR1 LNHNV, CDR2 YYDKDF (reference sequence). Trimming cost V 0 bases and J 11 bases, with 20 bases left between them. The CDR3 consists of 17 residues. The CDR3 DNA reads as TGTGCCACCAGCAGAGATGGATTCAGGGGGAGGAGGTACGTCCTGACTTTC. Translated, it gives CATSRDGFRGRRYVLTF. Together with reference TRBV15 and TRBJ2-6, the CDR3 gives the full variable domain: DAMVIQNPRYQVTQFGKPVTLSCSQTLNHNVMYWYQQKSSQAPKLLFHYYDKDFNNEADTPDNFQSRRPNTSFCFLDIRSPGLGDTAMYLCATSRDGFRGRRYVLTFGAGSRLTVL.

This chain links TRBV5-1 with TRBJ2-7, with 10 bases aligning to TRBD1. Germline assignment: CDR1 SGHRS and CDR2 YFSETQ. The CDR3 covers 17 residues. J was trimmed by 2 bases and V by 0 bases; bases with no gene match: 8. The CDR3 loop reads CASSLAGGQGITYEQYF. The CDR3 DNA sequence: TGCGCCAGCAGCTTGGCCGGGGGACAGGGGATAACCTACGAGCAGTACTTC.

V usage is TRBV6-5 and J usage is TRBJ2-5; TRBD1 aligns across 7 bases. The germline gives CDR1 MNHEY, CDR2 SVGAGI. The length of the CDR3 is 15 residues. After removal of 6 bases from V and 5 bases from J, the junction contained 12 bases not matched to a gene. CDR3 residues: CASRETGAPLETQYF. CDR3 DNA: TGTGCCAGCAGAGAAACAGGGGCCCCCCTGGAGACCCAGTACTTC.

V and J are TRBV2 and TRBJ1-3, with D possibly matching TRBD1 (5 bases). Germline-derived CDR1 and CDR2 are SNHLY and FYNNEI. The CDR3 is 16 amino acids. The V gene lost 6 bases and the J gene lost 1 base, with 16 bases spanning the gap. The CDR3: CASRHLQVLSGNTIYF. The DNA for the CDR3 is TGTGCCAGCAGACACCTACAGGTTTTATCTGGAAACACCATATATTTT. Complete variable domain (other parts from reference TRBV2 and TRBJ1-3): EPEVTQTPSHQVTQMGQEVILRCVPISNHLYFYWYRQILGQKVEFLVSFYNNEISEKSEIFDDQFSVERPDGSNFTLKIRSTKLEDSAMYFCASRHLQVLSGNTIYFGEGSWLTVV.

The chain joins TRBV5-4 to TRBJ2-7; 9 bases line up with TRBD1. Germline V gene lookup returns CDR1 SGHNT and CDR2 YYREEE (reference sequence). Trimming at V came to 6 bases and at J to 3 bases, leaving 7 bases not matched to a gene. This CDR3 contains 14 residues. The CDR3 reads CASNFTGGGYEQYF. DNA of the CDR3: TGTGCCAGCAACTTTACAGGGGGCGGCTACGAGCAGTACTTC. The full variable domain, with the rest looked up from reference TRBV5-4 and TRBJ2-7, is ETGVTQSPTHLIKTRGQQVTLRCSSQSGHNTVSWYQQALGQGPQFIFQYYREEENGRGNFPPRFSGLQFPNYSSELNVNALELDDSALYLCASNFTGGGYEQYFGPGTRLTVT.

The CDR3 protein is CASSQVFDPGDTQYF. CDR3 nucleotide sequence: TGCGCCAGCAGCCAAGTCTTTGACCCCGGGGATACGCAGTATTTT. The gene calls are TRBV4-1 and TRBJ2-3; the D is unclear. Germline V lookup: CDR1 MGHRA, CDR2 YSYEKL. This CDR3 spans 15 amino acids. V was clipped by 1 base and J by 6 bases, with 14 bases between them.

V and J are TRBV29-1 and TRBJ2-1; 7 nucleotides align to TRBD2. The germline V gene encodes CDR1 SQVTM and CDR2 ANQGSEA. Trimming at V came to 0 bases and at J to 7 bases, leaving 12 bases not matched to a gene. The CDR3 is 16 residues long. Here the CDR3 DNA reads TGCAGCGTTGAAGATTTGCGACTTGGGGGGGGGAATGAGCAGTTCTTC. This translates into CSVEDLRLGGGNEQFF.

The chain joins TRBV4-1 to TRBJ1-3; 10 bases are shared with TRBD1. This CDR3 has 18 amino acids. V shed 0 bases and J 2 bases; nucleotides not matched to a gene: 7. Germline values: CDR1 MGHRA, CDR2 YSYEKL. CDR3 sequence (DNA): TGCGCCAGCAGCCAAGATGGGACAGGGGTGAGGACTGGAAACACCATATATTTT. Its translation: CASSQDGTGVRTGNTIYF.

This chain joins TRBV18 and TRBJ2-2, with D tentatively TRBD2 (6 bases). The CDR3 is made up of 15 amino acids. Germline assignment: CDR1 KGHSH and CDR2 LQKENI. Trimming took off 3 bases at V and 4 bases at J, with 12 bases between the two ends. The CDR3 nucleotides read TGTGCCAGCTCACCGGCAGGGAGGTCCACCGGGGAGCTGTTTTTT. Protein: CASSPAGRSTGELFF.

This rearrangement joins TRBV11-2 to TRBJ2-2; TRBD2 might be the D (5 bases). CDR1 and CDR2 (germline): SGHAT, FQNNGV. The CDR3 length is 15 residues. V was trimmed by 5 bases and J by 6 bases, leaving 16 bases between them. This chain's CDR3 is CASSPRAGPSGELFF. In DNA, the CDR3 is TGTGCCAGCAGCCCCCGCGCGGGCCCCTCCGGGGAGCTGTTTTTT.

The CDR3 DNA reads TGTGCCAGCAGCGCGGACAGGGGGACTGGCTACACCTTC. This encodes CASSADRGTGYTF. The V call is TRBV7-9, the J call TRBJ1-2; TRBD1 aligns across 10 bases. Germline V gives CDR1 SEHNR, CDR2 FQNEAQ (reference sequence). J was trimmed by 7 bases and V by 5 bases; bases with no gene match: 4. CDR3 length: 13 residues.

The chain carries TRBV5-4 and TRBJ2-5, with D possibly being TRBD1 (6 bases). This CDR3 region has 14 residues. V was shortened by 4 bases and J by 2 bases, with 12 bases between the two germline ends. Germline CDR1 reads SGHNT; CDR2 reads YYREEE (reference sequence). CDR3 sequence: CASSEQGWQETQYF. In nucleotides, the CDR3 is TGTGCCAGCAGCGAACAGGGTTGGCAAGAGACCCAGTACTTC.

This clone has only one observation. The chain recombines TRBV6-1 with TRBJ2-6; 8 bases match TRBD1. Germline loops: CDR1 MNHNS, CDR2 SASEGT. The CDR3 runs to 19 residues. V lost 0 bases and J lost 1; bases outside the gene matches: 8. CDR3 region: CASSEAGQGKKSGANVLTF. The DNA for the CDR3 is TGTGCCAGCAGTGAAGCTGGACAGGGTAAGAAGTCTGGGGCCAACGTCCTGACTTTC.

The table lists this clone with a count of one. The V and J genes are TRBV18 and TRBJ1-5; 8 nucleotides match TRBD1. Germline loops: CDR1 KGHSH, CDR2 LQKENI. This CDR3 comprises 16 residues. The J segment lost 3 bases and the V segment lost 6 bases, leaving 10 bases of the junction unmatched. The CDR3 DNA reads as TGTGCCAGCTCGCTCCGGACAGGGCGAGACAATCAGCCCCAGCATTTT. It yields the protein CASSLRTGRDNQPQHF.

As DNA, the CDR3 is TGCGCCAGCAGCTTTTTTTACTCGAACACCGGGGAGCTGTTTTTT. Translation gives CASSFFYSNTGELFF. The chain couples TRBV5-1 to TRBJ2-2; D not certain. CDR3 length equals 15 residues. The V end was cut by 2 bases, the J end by 0 bases, with 8 bases between. CDR1 and CDR2 from the germline V gene are SGHRS and YFSETQ.

The rearrangement links TRBV15 to TRBJ1-4; D perhaps matches TRBD1 (6 bases). Germline V gene sequence: CDR1 LNHNV, CDR2 YYDKDF (reference sequence). V was pared by 2 bases and J by 0 bases, with 16 bases between. CDR3 length: 18 amino acids. The CDR3 here is CATSRNRAQTATNEKLFF. The CDR3 DNA is TGTGCCACCAGCAGAAACAGGGCGCAGACCGCAACTAATGAAAAACTGTTTTTT.

This chain joins TRBV7-6 and TRBJ2-1, with 11 nucleotides matching TRBD2. This CDR3 is built from 15 residues. CDR1 and CDR2 (germline): SGHVS, FNYEAQ. The J segment lost 5 bases and the V segment lost 6 bases, leaving 6 bases of the junction unmatched. The CDR3 DNA reads as TGTGCCAGCAGGCCCTCTAGCGGGGGGCACAATGAGCAGTTCTTC. As protein: CASRPSSGGHNEQFF.

This chain's CDR3 is CASRVGQGLTDTQYF. The CDR3 DNA is TGTGCCAGCAGGGTGGGACAGGGACTCACAGATACGCAGTATTTT. This sequence joins TRBV2 and TRBJ2-3; 9 bases line up with TRBD1. Germline V gene lookup returns CDR1 SNHLY and CDR2 FYNNEI. This CDR3 spans 15 amino acids. The trim removed 6 bases at V and 2 bases at J, leaving 6 bases unmatched.

This clone was counted a single time. This chain joins TRBV6-1 and TRBJ1-5; 7 nucleotides line up with TRBD1. CDR1 MNHNS and CDR2 SASEGT come from the germline V gene. CDR3 size: 14 residues. The V segment lost 6 bases and the J segment 5 bases; nucleotides outside the gene matches: 7. CDR3 amino acids: CASSDTGDHQPQHF. The CDR3 DNA is TGTGCCAGCAGCGATACAGGGGACCATCAGCCCCAGCATTTT.

The V gene is TRBV28, the J gene TRBJ1-2; D remains unclear. The CDR3 length is 14 residues. The V and J ends lost 6 bases and 8 bases respectively, with 19 bases between them. Germline V gene sequence: CDR1 MDHEN, CDR2 SYDVKM. DNA of the CDR3: TGTGCCAGCAGATCTACAGACGCGTGGGCCGGCTACACCTTC. It specifies CASRSTDAWAGYTF.

The CDR3: CASRTTSGGRYEQYF. CDR3 nucleotides: TGTGCCAGCAGGACTACTAGCGGGGGGCGGTACGAGCAGTACTTC. This chain links TRBV6-5 with TRBJ2-5, with 12 bases aligning to TRBD2. The better agreement between TRBJ2-7 and the DNA end casts doubt on the J call. This CDR3 comprises 15 residues. Germline loops: CDR1 MNHEY, CDR2 SVGAGI.

The chain joins TRBV14 to TRBJ1-5; weak D call: TRBD1 (5 bases). Trimming left V 4 bases short and J 5 bases short, with 9 bases between. The germline gives CDR1 SGHDN, CDR2 FVKESK. The CDR3 runs 13 residues. CDR3: CASSRGGDQPQHF. The CDR3 DNA is TGTGCCAGCAGCCGGGGGGGTGATCAGCCCCAGCATTTT. The full variable domain, in which reference TRBV14 and TRBJ1-5 provide the parts outside the CDR3, is EAGVTQFPSHSVIEKGQTVTLRCDPISGHDNLYWYRRVMGKEIKFLLHFVKESKQDESGMPNNRFLAERTGGTYSTLKVQPAELEDSGVYFCASSRGGDQPQHFGDGTRLSIL.

V is TRBV5-6 and J is TRBJ2-1; 10 bases match TRBD2. V trimming: 7 bases; J trimming: 6 bases; junction bases outside the gene matches: 4. In germline, CDR1 is SGHDT, CDR2 YYEEEE. The CDR3 loop spans 13 amino acids. Here the CDR3 reads CASALAGANEQFF. CDR3 sequence (DNA): TGTGCCAGCGCGCTAGCGGGAGCCAATGAGCAGTTCTTC.